The clone carrying this TCR beta chain has a count of ten or more. The antigen is not known. TCRdb independently ran MiXCR on the 5' RACE reads; one entry per CDR3 protein. Of some 66,000 distinct CDR3 sequences listed, approximately 9% are singletons. The data were obtained in a study of early T cells in non-severe SARS-CoV-2 infection. Study background: The chains were unpaired, and the sequenced material was bulk RNA from unsorted whole blood.

Germline-derived CDR1 and CDR2 are SGHDN and FVKESK. V lost 0 bases to trimming and J lost 10 bases, with 18 bases between them. This CDR3 region has 15 residues. Study results and limitations: Matching against VDJdb likely underestimated virus-specific expansions, favoring anti-spike CD8.

The sequence was obtained from an adult who was a healthcare worker with PCR-confirmed SARS-CoV-2 infection or an uninfected control (not recorded which). Source material: whole blood. The chain employs TRBV14 and TRBJ2-5, with a possible D match to TRBD2 (5 bases). CDR3 DNA sequence: TGTGCCAGCAGCCAAGAGAGTTCCCCGACGGGGAGCCAGTACTTC. This codes for CASSQESSPTGSQYF.